A selection of T cell receptor beta chains follows, all from one sample in a study of blood T cell repertoires in COVID-19. Assay used: immunoSEQ multiplex PCR; TCRdb lists only in-frame clones, some missing. The sample has about 42,000 clones; over 80% are singletons. The sample was peripheral blood. All receptors derive from a man aged 50 to 59 with active COVID-19. Each CDR3 is given with its conserved first and last residue. Fields, in order: J gene, D gene, clone size, V gene, CDR3 protein, CDR3 DNA. D genes are given only for firm matches. The size field is filled for only some rows; it gives once, few, many or a size class.

TRBJ2-7	TRBD1	NA	TRBV6-5	CASRRQGDYEQYF	TGTGCCAGCAGGCGACAGGGTGACTACGAGCAGTACTTC
TRBJ1-6	NA	NA	TRBV5-4	CASRGEGSYNSPLHF	TGTGCCAGCAGGGGGGAGGGCTCCTATAATTCACCCCTCCACTTT
TRBJ2-7	NA	NA	TRBV30	CAWSVNPSFSEQYF	TGTGCCTGGAGTGTAAACCCGAGCTTTAGCGAGCAGTACTTC
TRBJ2-1	TRBD2	NA	TRBV5-1	CASSSYLSGNNEQFF	TGCGCCAGCAGCTCCTACCTAAGCGGGAACAATGAGCAGTTCTTC
TRBJ2-3	NA	NA	TRBV24-1	CATSDQGWGTDTQYF	TGTGCCACCAGTGATCAGGGGTGGGGCACAGATACGCAGTATTTT
TRBJ2-5	NA	NA	TRBV5-1	CASSGRGQETQYF	TGCGCCAGCAGCGGCAGGGGCCAAGAGACCCAGTACTTC
TRBJ2-1	TRBD2	NA	TRBV11-2	CASSLEGLTNEQFF	TGTGCCAGCAGCTTAGAGGGACTAACGAATGAGCAGTTCTTC
TRBJ2-1	TRBD2	once	TRBV24-1	CATSDSSGRGPNEQFF	TGTGCCACCAGTGACTCTAGCGGGAGGGGACCCAATGAGCAGTTCTTC
TRBJ2-7	NA	NA	TRBV6-5	CASSSGAGEQYF	TGTGCCAGCAGTTCCGGGGCGGGGGAGCAGTACTTC
TRBJ2-1	NA	NA	TRBV27	CASTGVGDYNEQFF	TGTGCCAGCACGGGGGTGGGAGACTACAATGAGCAGTTCTTC
TRBJ2-7	NA	NA	TRBV6-5	CASSPLGDTSYEQYF	TGTGCCAGCAGCCCATTAGGGGACACCTCCTACGAGCAGTACTTC
TRBJ1-2	TRBD1	once	TRBV7-2	CASSSPLLQGGYGYTF	TGTGCCAGCAGCTCCCCATTACTTCAGGGGGGCTATGGCTACACCTTC
TRBJ1-2	TRBD1	NA	TRBV6-2/TRBV6-3	CASSSRQGAVYGYTF	TGTGCCAGCAGTTCGCGACAGGGGGCAGTCTATGGCTACACCTTC
TRBJ2-3	TRBD2	few	TRBV6-1	CASSEASGRTDTQYF	TGTGCCAGCAGTGAGGCTAGCGGGCGCACAGATACGCAGTATTTT
TRBJ2-6	NA	once	TRBV19	CASSIAQSGANVLTF	TGTGCCAGTAGTATAGCACAGAGTGGGGCCAACGTCCTGACTTTC
TRBJ2-2	TRBD2	NA	TRBV3-1/TRBV3-2	CASSQDEKRGQELFF	TGTGCCAGCAGCCAAGATGAAAAGCGGGGCCAGGAGCTGTTTTTT
TRBJ2-2	TRBD1	NA	TRBV3-1/TRBV3-2	CASSLRQGAGELFF	TGTGCCAGCAGCCTCCGACAGGGTGCCGGGGAGCTGTTTTTT
TRBJ1-2	NA	NA	TRBV9	CASSVDPPGLYSHTF	TGTGCCAGCAGCGTAGATCCCCCGGGACTTTATAGTCACACCTTC
TRBJ2-1	TRBD1	NA	TRBV7-3	CASSASGGLNEQFF	TGTGCCAGCAGCGCCTCAGGGGGTCTGAATGAGCAGTTCTTC
TRBJ1-1	NA	NA	TRBV19	CASSFGTPNTEAFF	TGTGCCAGTAGCTTCGGGACACCGAACACTGAAGCTTTCTTT
TRBJ1-2	NA	many	TRBV9	CASSVVGGNYGYTF	TGTGCCAGCAGCGTAGTAGGAGGGAACTATGGCTACACCTTC
TRBJ2-1	TRBD2	NA	TRBV7-6	CASSLVGGSDYNEQFF	TGTGCCAGCAGCTTAGTCGGCGGGAGCGACTACAATGAGCAGTTCTTC
TRBJ2-5	TRBD2	NA	TRBV7-8	CASSHRLAGRQETQYF	TGTGCCAGCAGCCATCGACTAGCGGGAAGACAAGAGACCCAGTACTTC
TRBJ2-7	TRBD2	NA	TRBV7-8	CASSKTSGRYEQYF	TGTGCCAGCAGCAAGACTAGCGGGAGATACGAGCAGTACTTC
TRBJ2-2	NA	few	TRBV7-9	CASAPANTGELFF	TGTGCCAGCGCCCCGGCGAACACCGGGGAGCTGTTTTTT
TRBJ1-1	NA	NA	TRBV7-3	CASSLGAPGAEAFF	TGTGCCAGCAGCTTAGGGGCCCCGGGAGCTGAAGCTTTCTTT
TRBJ2-3	TRBD2	NA	TRBV5-1	CASSTIAGGLRVSSTDTQYF	TGCGCCAGCAGCACTATAGCGGGAGGGCTCCGGGTTTCTTCCACAGATACGCAGTATTTT
TRBJ2-4	NA	NA	TRBV6-2/TRBV6-3	CASSYSTAENIQYF	TGTGCCAGCAGTTACTCGACAGCAGAAAACATTCAGTACTTC
TRBJ2-3	NA	NA	TRBV7-2	CASSQRIDTQYF	TGTGCCAGCAGCCAGCGAATAGATACGCAGTATTTT
TRBJ2-2	NA	NA	TRBV9	CASSVGAGNTGELFF	TGTGCCAGCAGCGTAGGTGCAGGAAACACCGGGGAGCTGTTTTTT
TRBJ1-2	TRBD1	NA	TRBV7-3	CASSPGQEYGYTF	TGTGCCAGCAGCCCGGGACAGGAGTATGGCTACACCTTC
TRBJ2-1	TRBD2	NA	TRBV6-5	CASRTGLAYNEQFF	TGTGCCAGCAGAACGGGACTAGCCTACAATGAGCAGTTCTTC
TRBJ1-2	NA	NA	TRBV4-3	CASSQSRDSYGYTF	TGCGCCAGCAGCCAATCCCGAGATAGCTATGGCTACACCTTC
TRBJ2-5	NA	NA	TRBV24-1	CATSRDRGVAGGRETQYF	TGTGCCACCAGCCGGGACAGGGGAGTAGCGGGAGGTAGGGAGACCCAGTACTTC
TRBJ2-1	TRBD2	NA	TRBV10-3	CAISVAGGSGNEQFF	TGTGCCATCAGTGTCGCAGGCGGGAGCGGTAATGAGCAGTTCTTC
TRBJ1-1	NA	NA	TRBV5-6	CASSSRTEAFF	TGTGCCAGCAGCTCACGGACTGAAGCTTTCTTT
TRBJ1-1	NA	NA	TRBV19	CASSGGLRRTEAFF	TGTGCCAGTAGTGGTGGACTGCGGAGGACTGAAGCTTTCTTT
TRBJ2-1	NA	NA	TRBV5-8	CASRSSGLNEQFF	TGTGCCAGCCGCTCCTCAGGGTTGAATGAGCAGTTCTTC
TRBJ2-7	NA	NA	TRBV18	CASSPAEGGAYEQYF	TGTGCCAGCTCACCGGCGGAGGGGGGGGCCTACGAGCAGTACTTC
TRBJ2-5	NA	once	TRBV7-6	CASSADRVREQYF	TGTGCCAGCAGCGCAGACAGGGTTCGGGAGCAGTACTTC
TRBJ2-5	TRBD1	NA	TRBV5-1	CASSLLHRGEETQYF	TGCGCCAGCAGCCTCCTCCACAGGGGAGAGGAGACCCAGTACTTC
TRBJ1-2	NA	NA	TRBV6-6	CASSNLQGGGYGYTF	TGTGCCAGCTCAAATCTCCAGGGAGGGGGCTATGGCTACACCTTC
TRBJ2-3	NA	NA	TRBV7-2	CASSLGDNTDTQYF	TGTGCCAGCAGCTTAGGAGACAACACAGATACGCAGTATTTT
TRBJ1-2	TRBD1	NA	TRBV28	CASSPRTGGSVYGYTF	TGTGCCAGCAGCCCACGGACAGGGGGCTCCGTCTATGGCTACACCTTC
TRBJ2-3	NA	few	TRBV4-2	CASSQEGSGEVDTQYF	TGTGCCAGCAGCCAAGAGGGTAGCGGAGAGGTAGATACGCAGTATTTT
TRBJ2-1	TRBD2	NA	TRBV5-4	CASSFTSGSPNEQFF	TGTGCCAGCAGCTTCACTAGCGGGAGTCCCAATGAGCAGTTCTTC
TRBJ2-7	NA	NA	TRBV28	CASSRPGHRSYEQYF	TGTGCCAGCAGTCGGCCGGGACATAGGTCCTACGAGCAGTACTTC
TRBJ2-7	NA	once	TRBV3-1/TRBV3-2	CASSQVKRATSYEQYF	TGTGCCAGCAGCCAAGTTAAGCGGGCCACCTCCTACGAGCAGTACTTC
TRBJ1-1	NA	NA	TRBV18	CASSGATNTEAFF	TGTGCCAGCTCGGGGGCAACGAACACTGAAGCTTTCTTT
TRBJ1-5	NA	NA	TRBV9	CASSETEYSNQPQHF	TGTGCCAGCAGCGAGACAGAATATAGCAATCAGCCCCAGCATTTT
TRBJ1-2	NA	NA	TRBV5-5	CASSFDHGLAGGYTF	TGTGCCAGCAGCTTTGACCACGGTCTTGCGGGGGGCTACACCTTC
TRBJ1-6	NA	NA	TRBV19	CASSIPAFARGSDSPLHF	TGTGCCAGTAGTATACCCGCCTTTGCCCGGGGGTCGGATTCACCCCTCCACTTT